The present entry profiles one TCR beta chain with its context. This sample is drawn from a study of shared clonotypes between healthy human individuals. Using around 180 ng DNA, approximately 30,000 T cell genomes, the sorted-subset replicate PCRs were run. Data came from immunoSEQ multiplex PCR; TCRdb stores just in-frame clones and leaves some out. The profile shows 1.4 million to 1.5 million clones, roughly 97% of them singletons. Sequences were obtained from naive CD4+ T cells sorted from blood. Subset indicated: CD45RA+ positively selected. This TCR derives from a man aged 25-45 years in good health.

The CDR3 DNA is TGCGCCAGCAGCTTGGCCTTGGCTAGCGGGAGCTCCTACGAGCAGTACTTC. Residues: CASSLALASGSSYEQYF. V gene TRBV5-1 combines with J gene TRBJ2-7, with TRBD2 matching over 10 bases. V dropped 0 bases and J dropped 0; count of bases not matched to a gene: 6. The CDR3 covers 17 residues. Germline-derived CDR1 and CDR2 are SGHRS and YFSETQ.